The 30 T cell receptor beta chains listed next were all sequenced from one sample in a study of cytomegalovirus exposure and HLA in healthy donors. Amplification used 60 Vbeta primers and 13 Jbeta primers. Sequenced by immunoSEQ multiplex PCR; TCRdb stores in-frame clones only, minus some. This sample's clone table lists about 43,000 clones. Material for sequencing was PBMCs. All receptors come from a woman aged 25 to 39 in good health and CMV-seronegative.

This chain joins TRBV9 and TRBJ1-1; 8 positions match TRBD1. The J segment lost 8 bases and the V segment lost 4 bases, leaving 4 bases of the junction unmatched. Germline V gene sequence: CDR1 SGDLS, CDR2 YYNGEE. There are 12 residues in the CDR3. CDR3 loop: CASSSRTGEAFF. Written as DNA, the CDR3 is TGTGCCAGCAGCTCCCGGACAGGGGAAGCTTTCTTT.

The V gene is TRBV5-1, the J gene TRBJ1-1, with 9 bases fitting TRBD1. V shed 4 bases, J shed 3 bases, and the junction held 7 bases outside the gene matches. This CDR3 has 15 residues. Looked up from germline, CDR1 is SGHRS and CDR2 is YFSETQ. CDR3 loop: CASSAGQGGDTEAFF. In DNA form, the CDR3 reads TGCGCCAGCAGCGCGGGACAGGGTGGGGACACTGAAGCTTTCTTT. The full variable domain, its missing parts supplied by reference TRBV5-1 and TRBJ1-1, is KAGVTQTPRYLIKTRGQQVTLSCSPISGHRSVSWYQQTPGQGLQFLFEYFSETQRNKGNFPGRFSGRQFSNSRSEMNVSTLELGDSALYLCASSAGQGGDTEAFFGQGTRLTVV.

The chain recombines TRBV5-1 with TRBJ2-3; the D gene is possibly TRBD2 (5 bases). CDR1 and CDR2 (germline): SGHRS, YFSETQ. Trimming left V 4 bases short and J 5 bases short, with 14 bases between. The CDR3 runs 14 residues. CDR3 DNA sequence: TGCGCCAGCAGCCTCCGATCCGGAGGAGATACGCAGTATTTT. Its translation is CASSLRSGGDTQYF. Using reference TRBV5-1 and TRBJ2-3 for the parts outside the CDR3, the full variable domain is KAGVTQTPRYLIKTRGQQVTLSCSPISGHRSVSWYQQTPGQGLQFLFEYFSETQRNKGNFPGRFSGRQFSNSRSEMNVSTLELGDSALYLCASSLRSGGDTQYFGPGTRLTVL.

The J gene is TRBJ2-5, the V gene TRBV5-6, with D maybe TRBD2 (6 bases). The V gene's germline CDR1 is SGHDT and CDR2 YYEEEE. The CDR3 extends over 13 amino acids. V was shortened by 6 bases and J by 6 bases, with 15 bases between the two germline ends. In DNA form, the CDR3 reads TGTGCCAGCACCCGACTAGTGCAACAGACCCAGTACTTC. Its protein product is CASTRLVQQTQYF.

In DNA, the CDR3 is TGTGCCAGCAGTGGGGGGACAGGGATAAGCAATCAGCCCCAGCATTTT. Translation gives CASSGGTGISNQPQHF. The rearrangement links TRBV6-1 to TRBJ1-5; 9 bases map to TRBD1. Germline CDR1 MNHNS, CDR2 SASEGT. V shed 4 bases, J shed 1 base, and the junction held 5 bases outside the gene matches. The CDR3 totals 16 residues.

This chain links TRBV18 with TRBJ1-1, with 10 bases matching TRBD1. Germline V gives CDR1 KGHSH, CDR2 LQKENI. Germline trimming cut 2 bases from V and 5 bases from J; bases unmatched to any gene: 8. CDR3 length: 16 residues. Here the CDR3 reads CASSPSETGGVTEAFF. CDR3 in DNA: TGTGCCAGCTCACCATCCGAGACAGGGGGCGTTACTGAAGCTTTCTTT.

J is TRBJ2-7 and V is TRBV6-6; 8 bases are shared with TRBD2. Germline assignment: CDR1 MNHNY and CDR2 SVGAGI (reference sequence). The CDR3 length is 16 residues. V shed 6 bases and J 2 bases; nucleotides not matched to a gene: 12. DNA of the CDR3: TGTGCCAGCAGAATCTCACCGGGACTAGGAGCCTACGAGCAGTACTTC. Translation: CASRISPGLGAYEQYF.

The rearrangement uses TRBV5-1 and TRBJ1-5; 11 bases map to TRBD1. Germline assignment: CDR1 SGHRS and CDR2 YFSETQ. V shed 0 bases, J shed 2 bases, and the junction held 1 base outside the gene matches. There are 16 residues in the CDR3. The CDR3 sequence: CASSLGTGGRNQPQHF. CDR3 DNA: TGCGCCAGCAGCTTGGGGACAGGGGGCCGCAATCAGCCCCAGCATTTT. Complete variable domain (other parts from reference TRBV5-1 and TRBJ1-5): KAGVTQTPRYLIKTRGQQVTLSCSPISGHRSVSWYQQTPGQGLQFLFEYFSETQRNKGNFPGRFSGRQFSNSRSEMNVSTLELGDSALYLCASSLGTGGRNQPQHFGDGTRLSIL.

This sequence joins TRBV20-1 and TRBJ1-1, with D perhaps TRBD1 (5 bases). Germline CDR1 reads DFQATT; CDR2 reads SNEGSKA (reference sequence). This CDR3 is built from 10 residues. The ends were cut back, 7 bases at V and 8 bases at J, with 11 bases in the middle. The CDR3 coding sequence is TGCAGTGTTGCACAGGTGGAAGCTTTCTTT. The encoded protein is CSVAQVEAFF.

J is TRBJ1-5 and V is TRBV4-1; D possibly corresponds to TRBD1 (5 bases). V was shortened by 7 bases and J by 0 bases, with 13 bases between the two germline ends. The CDR3 contains 15 residues. CDR1 is MGHRA, CDR2 YSYEKL, per germline. DNA for the CDR3: TGCGCCAGCAACCCGACAGAATATAGCAATCAGCCCCAGCATTTT. It specifies CASNPTEYSNQPQHF.

This rearrangement joins TRBV19 to TRBJ2-2, with 10 bases that match TRBD2. The CDR3 loop spans 18 amino acids. Germline lookup yields CDR1 LNHDA and CDR2 SQIVND (reference sequence). J gave up 4 bases and V 3 bases, and 11 bases lay outside the gene matches. Here the CDR3 reads CASSIPGQLAGSTGELFF. The CDR3 DNA reads as TGTGCCAGTAGTATTCCAGGGCAACTAGCGGGAAGCACCGGGGAGCTGTTTTTT.

The gene calls are TRBV7-3 and TRBJ2-2, with a possible D match to TRBD1 (6 bases). Germline V gives CDR1 SGHTA, CDR2 FQGTGA. There are 13 residues in the CDR3. The V gene lost 2 bases and the J gene lost 6 bases, with 7 bases spanning the gap. The CDR3 is CASSLQGSGELFF. In DNA, the CDR3 is TGTGCCAGCAGCTTACAGGGGTCCGGGGAGCTGTTTTTT.

The chain joins TRBV10-1 to TRBJ2-5; D uncertain. V was clipped by 6 bases and J by 1 base, with 9 bases between them. In germline, CDR1 is WNHNN, CDR2 SYGVQD (reference sequence). CDR3 length equals 13 residues. CDR3 residues: CASSSLGQETQYF. Written as DNA, the CDR3 is TGCGCCAGCAGCTCCCTCGGCCAAGAGACCCAGTACTTC.

The chain employs TRBV29-1 and TRBJ2-1; the D gene is possibly TRBD2 (5 bases). V lost 7 bases and J 9 bases, leaving 16 bases between the germline ends. CDR1 is SQVTM and CDR2 is ANQGSEA in the germline V gene. CDR3 size: 12 residues. The CDR3 spells CSAEMDWGEQFF. DNA of the CDR3: TGCAGCGCCGAAATGGACTGGGGTGAGCAGTTCTTC.

This chain uses TRBV6-5 with TRBJ2-5; 8 bases are shared with TRBD2. The CDR3 sequence is 15 residues long. V shed 7 bases, J shed 1 base, and the junction held 8 bases outside the gene matches. Looked up from germline, CDR1 is MNHEY and CDR2 is SVGAGI. The CDR3 reads CASTSAGGPQETQYF. The CDR3 region has the DNA TGTGCCAGCACATCGGCGGGAGGTCCCCAAGAGACCCAGTACTTC.

The V and J genes are TRBV18 and TRBJ2-1; 7 bases are a match to TRBD2. Germline-derived CDR1 and CDR2 are KGHSH and LQKENI. The CDR3 length is 17 residues. The J segment lost 5 bases and the V segment lost 1 base, leaving 11 bases of the junction unmatched. The CDR3 spells CASSPHAPGTTDNEQFF. The CDR3 DNA reads TGTGCCAGCTCACCACATGCTCCTGGGACTACAGACAATGAGCAGTTCTTC.

This chain uses TRBV7-9 with TRBJ2-5, with a weak D call TRBD1 (6 bases). Germline values: CDR1 SEHNR, CDR2 FQNEAQ (reference sequence). Deletions cut 5 bases from V and 1 base from J, with 11 bases between. There are 14 residues in the CDR3. The CDR3, as DNA: TGTGCCAGCAGCCCAGGGGCCCCCCAAGAGACCCAGTACTTC. This sequence encodes CASSPGAPQETQYF.

The CDR3 DNA follows: TGTGGACTGGAGGAGCAGTACTTC. Residues: CGLEEQYF. The chain links TRBV30 to TRBJ2-7, with D unclear. Germline V CDR1 and CDR2: GTSNPN, SVGIG (reference sequence). The CDR3 sequence is 8 residues long. Based on the CDR3 plus reference TRBV30 and TRBJ2-7, the full variable domain is SQTIHQWPATLVQPVGSPLSLECTVEGTSNPNLYWYRQAAGRGLQLLFYSVGIGQISSEVPQNLSASRPQDRQFILSSKKLLLSDSGFYLCGLEEQYFGPGTRLTVT.

Written as DNA, the CDR3 is TGTGCCAGCAGCGTTCGGACAGGGGCCTACGAGCAGTACTTC. Translation gives CASSVRTGAYEQYF. This rearrangement joins TRBV9 to TRBJ2-7; TRBD1 matches at 9 bases. The CDR3 contains 14 residues. V gave up 2 bases and J gave up 2 bases; unmatched junction bases: 2. In germline, CDR1 is SGDLS, CDR2 YYNGEE.

J is TRBJ1-3 and V is TRBV15, with TRBD1 matching 7 bases. Germline assignment: CDR1 LNHNV and CDR2 YYDKDF (reference sequence). Losses at the gene ends were 0 bases for V and 2 bases for J; bases not matched to a gene: 10. The CDR3 covers 18 residues. For the CDR3, the DNA is TGTGCCACCAGCAGAGATCTGGAGGGGGCGAAGACTGGAAACACCATATATTTT. It specifies CATSRDLEGAKTGNTIYF.

V gene TRBV7-3 combines with J gene TRBJ2-2; D call uncertain. This CDR3 region has 13 residues. V gave up 5 bases and J gave up 7 bases, with 11 bases separating them. CDR1 is SGHTA and CDR2 is FQGTGA in the germline V gene. Written as DNA, the CDR3 is TGTGCCAGCAGCCCATCCAGTGTCGGGGAGCTGTTTTTT. Its translation is CASSPSSVGELFF.

The chain joins TRBV5-4 to TRBJ2-1; 8 nucleotides agree with TRBD2. J lost 9 bases, V lost 0 bases, and 5 bases had no gene match. Germline V gene data show CDR1 as SGHNT and CDR2 as YYREEE (reference sequence). The CDR3 runs to 14 residues. The CDR3 spells CASSLDGRASEQFF. CDR3 nucleotide sequence: TGTGCCAGCAGCTTGGACGGGAGGGCCTCTGAGCAGTTCTTC.

The J gene is TRBJ2-7, the V gene TRBV28; possibly TRBD1 for D (7 bases). The germline V and J ends were trimmed by 7 bases and 2 bases, with 15 bases remaining between them. This CDR3 has 14 residues. From germline, CDR1 is MDHEN and CDR2 SYDVKM. The CDR3 loop reads CASTGGGKTYEQYF. The DNA for the CDR3 is TGTGCCAGCACTGGAGGGGGCAAGACCTACGAGCAGTACTTC.

CDR3 sequence (DNA): TGCGCCAGCAGCTTGGGTACGGTAAGCTCCTACAATGAGCAGTTCTTC. Protein: CASSLGTVSSYNEQFF. The chain has TRBV5-1 and TRBJ2-1; D uncertain. V dropped 0 bases and J dropped 0 bases, with 10 bases sitting between them. Germline V gene data show CDR1 as SGHRS and CDR2 as YFSETQ. This CDR3 is built from 16 residues.

The chain is built from TRBV28 and TRBJ2-1; 13 nucleotides agree with TRBD2. J was trimmed by 7 bases and V by 3 bases; bases with no gene match: 6. Germline V gives CDR1 MDHEN, CDR2 SYDVKM. This CDR3 comprises 16 residues. Here the CDR3 reads CASSLVLAGGLNEQFF. CDR3 nucleotides: TGTGCCAGCAGTTTGGTACTAGCGGGAGGGTTAAATGAGCAGTTCTTC.

The chain has TRBV7-9 and TRBJ1-5; a weak D match, TRBD1 (5 bases). Trimming removed 9 bases at V and 0 bases at J, with 21 bases between. This CDR3 comprises 17 residues. Germline V gene data show CDR1 as SEHNR and CDR2 as FQNEAQ (reference sequence). The CDR3 reads CARFGEAQVYSNQPQHF. The CDR3 bases are TGTGCCAGGTTTGGGGAAGCACAGGTATATAGCAATCAGCCCCAGCATTTT.

The CDR3: CATHGDRGDYEQYF. Here the CDR3 DNA reads TGTGCCACCCATGGGGACAGGGGAGACTACGAGCAGTACTTC. The chain carries TRBV25-1 and TRBJ2-7; 10 nucleotides line up with TRBD1. This CDR3 has 14 residues. Germline values: CDR1 MGHDK, CDR2 SYGVNS. V shed 10 bases, J shed 3 bases, and the junction held 9 bases outside the gene matches.

The CDR3 DNA reads as TGCGCCAGCAGCTTCCGACAGGCCATCTATGGCTACACCTTC. Its translation: CASSFRQAIYGYTF. The V and J genes are TRBV5-1 and TRBJ1-2; D possibly corresponds to TRBD1 (6 bases). Germline-derived CDR1 and CDR2 are SGHRS and YFSETQ. With 2 bases removed from V and 4 bases from J, the gap between germline ends came to 12 bases. The CDR3 has 14 amino acids. The full variable domain, with the rest looked up from reference TRBV5-1 and TRBJ1-2, is KAGVTQTPRYLIKTRGQQVTLSCSPISGHRSVSWYQQTPGQGLQFLFEYFSETQRNKGNFPGRFSGRQFSNSRSEMNVSTLELGDSALYLCASSFRQAIYGYTFGSGTRLTVV.

The chain joins TRBV5-1 to TRBJ2-7; maybe TRBD2 (6 bases). V lost 6 bases and J 7 bases, leaving 17 bases between the germline ends. Germline CDR1 and CDR2: SGHRS and YFSETQ. CDR3 length: 13 amino acids. CDR3 protein: CASTAVVAGEQYF. The DNA of the CDR3 is TGCGCCAGCACAGCTGTGGTTGCGGGGGAGCAGTACTTC.

This rearrangement joins TRBV7-2 to TRBJ2-1; TRBD2 agrees at 12 bases. The CDR3 runs to 17 residues. Germline V lookup: CDR1 SGHTA, CDR2 FQGNSA. Trimming at V came to 7 bases and at J to 8 bases, leaving 15 bases not matched to a gene. The CDR3 DNA reads as TGTGCCAGCAACCTAATATCTAGCGGGAGGGCCTCGCATGAGCAGTTCTTC. It translates to CASNLISSGRASHEQFF.